Sequencing of this T cell receptor (beta chain) was carried out in a study of T cells in Graves' hyperthyroidism and ophthalmopathy (dated by TCRdb to about 2019). For context, the study as a whole: Peripheral blood samples were taken at the time of initial diagnosis, prior to any treatment. To identify TCR V-J signatures that set the groups apart, the researchers used a discovery cohort of 100 patients, made up of fewer than 50 with Graves' ophthalmopathy and some 55 with stable Graves' hyperthyroidism. After blood sampling, hyperthyroidism patients were treated with methimazole at a starting dose of 30 mg daily, and ophthalmopathy patients were treated with high-dose intravenous methylprednisolone. The paper describes TCR Vbeta CDR3 sequencing of roughly 130 peripheral blood samples, made up of roughly 45 ophthalmopathy patients, roughly 72 hyperthyroidism patients and 17 progressor patients. In addition, the study compared T-cell repertoires in thyroid tissue and in blood from over 5 Graves' hyperthyroidism patients. The roughly 91 discovery patients were randomly divided into training and test sets at a 7:3 ratio. Prospective prediction of ophthalmopathy was tested in an independent validation cohort of under 20 hyperthyroidism patients and 17 patients who later progressed to ophthalmopathy.

A patient counted as having stable Graves' hyperthyroidism if no progression to ophthalmopathy occurred over 18 months of follow-up. Hyperthyroidism patients were newly diagnosed, with disease duration under 2 months, and aged 18 to 65 years. The study excluded patients with uncontrolled infections, other autoimmune diseases, pregnancy or lactation. Diagnoses were based on clinical symptoms, serum thyroxine and TRAb, thyroid ultrasound and orbital computed tomography. PBMCs were isolated from more than 9 ml of fresh peripheral blood by Ficoll-Paque density gradient centrifugation. Total RNA was extracted using Trizol reagent, and RNA quality was assessed on an Agilent 2100 Bioanalyzer. Amplification of TCR beta CDR3 regions was carried out from RNA transcripts. For the first round of RT-PCR on the TCR CDR3, the HTBI primer set was used together with the Qiagen OneStep RT-PCR kit. Libraries were constructed in a second round of multiplex PCR, after which size selection and purification were carried out. Libraries were sequenced paired-end with 100 bp reads on an Illumina HiSeq2000. Processing in the source paper ran as follows. SOAPnuke was used to process the raw data, throwing out any read that contained adapters or uncalled bases, had a mean Phred below 15, or lacked an exact constant-primer or identifier match. COPE v1.2.5 was used to merge high-quality paired reads, and clonotypes were defined as unique nucleotide sequences. Clonotypes were aligned to IMGT TRBV, TRBD and TRBJ reference segments using MiTCR v1.1. Analysis was restricted to V-J combinations with a frequency above 0.0001, which covered over 98% of repertoires. A TCS score was defined as the ratio between F50 (clonal expansion) and ExV (chaos), using BLOSUM62-based TCRdist between CDR3 peptides within each V-J. Welch's t-statistics and random forest reduced around 510 V-J features to 10 to 15, which were used in a naive Bayes classifier (R e1071). TCRdb reworked the public reads: Q25 trimming with fastp, MiXCR clone assembly, productive beta chains retained. Every distinct CDR3 protein forms one entry, paired with its most common genes and DNA. These V and J calls derive from TCRdb rather than the authors' analysis. The sample table lists about 550,000 distinct CDR3 sequences, about a fifth of them with a count of one. Of the sample, less than 30% falls within the top ten clones.

CDR1 and CDR2 were assigned from the germline V gene (reference sequence) as SGHAT and FQDESV. From the cysteine through the phenylalanine, the CDR3 covers 16 amino acids. Only the CDR3 portion is preserved as DNA: 48 bases, with reading frame beginning at the first base. Overall study results and their limits: In cross-validation, a model built on a 13 V-J signature told ophthalmopathy apart from stable hyperthyroidism with 85% to 90% sensitivity and 81% to 82% specificity, and in testing the same model reached 80%/75%. Most expanded thyroid clonotypes (frequency above 0.001) were also found in blood, which suggests that blood repertoires may mirror thyroid immune responses. During validation, the model predicted progression to ophthalmopathy a median of around six months ahead of onset, with 60% to 71% sensitivity and 72% to 80% specificity. No statistical method was used to set the sample size in advance, and investigators knew the group allocation.

Notes on this clonotype: The target of this receptor is not known. It may be a read error: a sequence one base away is much more abundant.

The TCR originated in a young man with Graves' hyperthyroidism. The sample comprised blood. This receptor chain uses TRBV11-1 and TRBJ1-1; TRBD1 is a possible D gene, resting on 5 matching bases. The nucleotide sequence is given as TGTGCCAGCAGCTTAAGCCCAGACAGCATCAACATTGAAGCTTTCTTT. Its protein reads: CASSLSPDSINIEAFF.